This T cell receptor beta chain was sequenced during a study of T cell clones after liver transplantation. CDR3 length: 16 residues. With V trimmed by 0 bases and J by 4 bases, 4 bases remained unmatched. CDR1 ENHRY and CDR2 SYGVKD come from the germline V gene. Comment on this clone: Its antigen remains unidentified.

Study-wide findings and caveats: Donor-reactive sequences fell more than third party-reactive ones, suggesting partial deletion.

Generated by immunoSEQ multiplex PCR, the TCRdb table keeps only in-frame clones and is missing some. The sample holds over 55,000 clones, approximately 70% seen once. The clonotype originates from a human patient who received a liver transplant. T cells may partly derive from the graft donor. Sequences were derived from CD4+ T cells from blood, sampled at the roughly 16-month timepoint. The chain employs TRBV10-3 and TRBJ2-4, with TRBD2 matching 9 bases. Written as DNA, the CDR3 is TGTGCCATCAGTGAGTCGGCTAGCGGGACTAAAAACATTCAGTACTTC. It translates to CAISESASGTKNIQYF.